This T cell receptor (beta chain) was sequenced in a study of shared clonotypes between healthy human individuals. TCRdb's copy holds only in-frame clones and misses some; the assay was immunoSEQ multiplex PCR. The sample has around 2.1 million clones; approximately 95% are singletons. The V gene end was trimmed by 1 base and the J gene end by 3 bases; junction bases not matched to a gene: 7. The length of the CDR3 is 16 residues. The V gene's germline CDR1 is LGHNA and CDR2 YSLEER. This sequence originates from a man between 18 and 35 years old in good health. Sequences were obtained from naive CD4+ T cells sorted from blood. The sample's subset: CD45RA+ positively selected. The chain employs TRBV4-3 and TRBJ2-7; 9 bases fit TRBD2. CDR3 nucleotide sequence: TGCGCCAGCAGCCAAGGACATCTAGCGGGACACTACGAGCAGTACTTC. It is translated as CASSQGHLAGHYEQYF.